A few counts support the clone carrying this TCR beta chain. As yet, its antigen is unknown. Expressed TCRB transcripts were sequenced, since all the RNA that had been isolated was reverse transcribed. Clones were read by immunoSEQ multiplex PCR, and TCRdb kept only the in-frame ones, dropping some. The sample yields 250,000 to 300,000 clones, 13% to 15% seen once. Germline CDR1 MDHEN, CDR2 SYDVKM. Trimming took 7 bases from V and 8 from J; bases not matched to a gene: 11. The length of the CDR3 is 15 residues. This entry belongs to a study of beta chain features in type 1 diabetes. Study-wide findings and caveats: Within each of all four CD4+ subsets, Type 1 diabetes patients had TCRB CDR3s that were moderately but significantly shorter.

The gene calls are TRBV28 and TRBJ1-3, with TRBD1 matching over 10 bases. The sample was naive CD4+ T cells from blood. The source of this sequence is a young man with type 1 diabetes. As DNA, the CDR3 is TGTGCCAGCACCCCTGAGGGGGACAGGGGCTACACCATATATTTT. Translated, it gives CASTPEGDRGYTIYF.